This is a list of T cell receptor beta chains from one sample in a study of T cell responses to AZD1222 COVID-19 vaccine. Sequenced by immunoSEQ multiplex PCR; TCRdb stores in-frame clones only, minus some. The sample carries about 89,000 clones, roughly 90% recorded once. The sample here was peripheral blood, taken 28 days after the second AZD1222 dose. These receptor sequences come from an adult who received the AZD1222 COVID-19 vaccine. The CDR3 runs from the conserved cysteine through the conserved F or W. Fields, in order: J gene, V gene, D gene, clone size, CDR3 DNA, CDR3 protein. A D gene is named only where the DNA matches it firmly. Some rows have no size entry. The others give once, few or many, or a class for an expanded clone.

TRBJ2-3 | TRBV7-9 | TRBD2 | once | TGTGCCAGCAGCTCGCGGGGGGAAGGCACAGATACGCAGTATTTT | CASSSRGEGTDTQYF
TRBJ2-7 | TRBV30 | - | - | TGTGCCTGGAGCCCAGCGGGACAGCGCTACGAGCAGTACTTC | CAWSPAGQRYEQYF
TRBJ1-2 | TRBV7-2 | TRBD1 | - | TGTGCCAGCAGCTCCCGAACCCCACAGGGGGGATATGGCTACACCTTC | CASSSRTPQGGYGYTF
TRBJ2-6 | TRBV6-5 | - | - | TGTGCCAGCAGGGCCCAATACTCTGGGGCCAACGTCCTGACTTTC | CASRAQYSGANVLTF
TRBJ2-7 | TRBV29-1 | - | - | TGCAGCGTTGAGGACGACAGCCACGAGCAGTACTTC | CSVEDDSHEQYF
TRBJ2-6 | TRBV2 | - | - | TGTGCCAGCAGTGTCCCAAAAACCTCTGGGGCCAACGTCCTGACTTTC | CASSVPKTSGANVLTF
TRBJ1-1 | TRBV19 | TRBD1 | - | TGTGCCAGTAGTATTAGTTTGATTGGGACAGTCGAAGCTTTCTTT | CASSISLIGTVEAFF
TRBJ2-6 | TRBV11-3 | TRBD2 | - | TGTGCCAGCAGCCCGAACGGGGGGGCTGACTCTGGGGCCAACGTCCTGACTTTC | CASSPNGGADSGANVLTF
TRBJ2-7 | TRBV7-3 | - | - | TGTGCCAGCAGCTCGACAGGATTCTACGAGCAGTACTTC | CASSSTGFYEQYF
TRBJ2-7 | TRBV10-1 | - | - | TGCGCCAGCAGTGAGTCAGGGACGGCCGTTCTGTACTTC | CASSESGTAVLYF
TRBJ1-1 | TRBV5-1 | TRBD1 | - | TGCGCCAGCAGCTTCGACAGGGCGAACACTGAAGCTTTCTTT | CASSFDRANTEAFF
TRBJ1-6 | TRBV28 | - | - | TGTGCCAGCAGTTTACCGGGACACATTAATTCACCCCTCCACTTT | CASSLPGHINSPLHF
TRBJ2-2 | TRBV7-3 | - | - | TGTGCCAGCAGCTTAACGGGATTAGGGGGAAACACCGGGGAGCTGTTTTTT | CASSLTGLGGNTGELFF
TRBJ2-7 | TRBV27 | - | - | TGTGCCAGCAGTTTAACCCGGAACTACGAGCAGTACTTC | CASSLTRNYEQYF
TRBJ2-1 | TRBV3-1/TRBV3-2 | TRBD1 | - | TGTGCCAGCAGCCAAACAACAGGGGGCTGGGATGAGCAGTTCTTC | CASSQTTGGWDEQFF
TRBJ1-5 | TRBV11-2 | - | - | TGTGCCAGCACCTCCGGGGCGGGCAATCAGCCCCAGCATTTT | CASTSGAGNQPQHF
TRBJ1-1 | TRBV12-3/TRBV12-4 | - | - | TGTGCCAGCAGGAACCGGGCCCCAAGAGGGGCTTTCTTT | CASRNRAPRGAFF
TRBJ2-7 | TRBV2 | TRBD1 | once | TGTGCCAGCGCCGACCCGGGACAGGGGACCTACGAGCAGTACTTC | CASADPGQGTYEQYF
TRBJ2-2 | TRBV7-2 | - | - | TGTGCCAGCAGCTTCTCACAGGTCTCGGTTGGGGAGCTGTTTTTT | CASSFSQVSVGELFF
TRBJ1-2 | TRBV3-1/TRBV3-2 | TRBD1 | - | TGTGCCAGCAGCCACAGGGGGCAAGATGGCTACACCTTC | CASSHRGQDGYTF
TRBJ2-1 | TRBV18 | - | - | TGTGCCAGCTCACTCGCGGGACAGCCCTACAATGAGCAGTTCTTC | CASSLAGQPYNEQFF
TRBJ1-5 | TRBV28 | TRBD1 | once | TGTGCCAGCCTACGACAGGGGAGGATTCAGCCCCAGCATTTT | CASLRQGRIQPQHF
TRBJ2-1 | TRBV7-8 | - | - | TGTGCCAGCAGCCCCCTTCGGGTGGCGACAAACAATGAGCAGTTCTTC | CASSPLRVATNNEQFF
TRBJ1-1 | TRBV5-1 | - | once | TGCGCCAGCAGCCGATCCGGGGATGCTGAAGCTTTCTTT | CASSRSGDAEAFF
TRBJ1-2 | TRBV18 | TRBD1 | once | TGTGCCAGCTCATCTGCAGGGGGCCCTAACTATGGCTACACCTTC | CASSSAGGPNYGYTF
TRBJ2-5 | TRBV5-1 | - | - | TGCGCCAGCAGCCCCGGTGAGACCCAGTACTTC | CASSPGETQYF
TRBJ1-5 | TRBV6-6 | TRBD1 | - | TGTGCCAGCAGTCACCGGACAGGGGTATCAGATAGCAATCAGCCCCAGCATTTT | CASSHRTGVSDSNQPQHF
TRBJ2-2 | TRBV19 | TRBD1 | - | TGTGCCAGTACTCGGGACAGGGGTCTGTACACCGGGGAGCTGTTTTTT | CASTRDRGLYTGELFF
TRBJ1-6 | TRBV7-8 | - | - | TGTGCCAGCAGCTTAGCGCAGGGGTATAATTCACCCCTCCACTTT | CASSLAQGYNSPLHF
TRBJ1-5 | TRBV18 | - | - | TGTGCCAGCTCCCAGAACCGAGGGCCCCAGCATTTT | CASSQNRGPQHF
TRBJ2-3 | TRBV7-2 | - | - | TGTGCCAGCAGCTTAGGGACGAGCACAGATACGCAGTATTTT | CASSLGTSTDTQYF
TRBJ2-1 | TRBV7-3 | TRBD1 | - | TGTGCCAGCAGCCTTCGAAGACAGGGACCAAATGAGCAGTTCTTC | CASSLRRQGPNEQFF
TRBJ2-1 | TRBV28 | TRBD2 | - | TGTGCCAGCAGTTCGGCGGGTAGCGGGGGAGGTGAGCAGTTCTTC | CASSSAGSGGGEQFF
TRBJ1-2 | TRBV19 | TRBD1 | - | TGTGCCAGTAGTATGAGGACAGGAGCTAACTATGGCTACACCTTC | CASSMRTGANYGYTF
TRBJ1-2 | TRBV12-5 | TRBD1 | - | TGTGCTAGTGGTTTGCTCCAAACGACAGGGGCGGCTGGTGGCTACACCTTC | CASGLLQTTGAAGGYTF
TRBJ1-2 | TRBV7-9 | - | - | TGTGCCAGCAGCCCACAGTTAAACTATGGCTACACCTTC | CASSPQLNYGYTF
TRBJ1-4 | TRBV15 | TRBD1 | - | TGTGCCACCAGCGGCGACAGGGACGCTAATGAAAAACTGTTTTTT | CATSGDRDANEKLFF
TRBJ1-1 | TRBV5-5 | - | - | TGTGCCAGCAGCCTGGGATCTAACACTGAAGCTTTCTTT | CASSLGSNTEAFF
TRBJ2-1 | TRBV3-1/TRBV3-2 | - | once | TGTGCCAGCAGCTTTGGTTGGGGCCTCTTCTTC | CASSFGWGLFF
TRBJ2-3 | TRBV7-9 | TRBD1 | - | TGTGCCAGCAGCTTTGACAGGGCAAACACAGATACGCAGTATTTT | CASSFDRANTDTQYF
TRBJ1-1 | TRBV4-1 | TRBD1 | - | TGCGCCAGCATCTTGGGACAGGGTGGGAGCACTGAAGCTTTCTTT | CASILGQGGSTEAFF
TRBJ2-5 | TRBV5-4 | TRBD2 | - | TGTGCCAGCAGCTTCCTAGCGGGGGGGCAAGAGACCCAGTACTTC | CASSFLAGGQETQYF
TRBJ2-2 | TRBV4-1 | - | - | TGCGCCAGCAGCAAAACGCCTAACGGGGGACACACCGGGGAGCTGTTTTTT | CASSKTPNGGHTGELFF
TRBJ1-2 | TRBV24-1 | - | - | TGTGCCACCAGTGGCGTAGACACGTTCTATGGCTACACCTTC | CATSGVDTFYGYTF
TRBJ2-7 | TRBV5-6 | - | - | TGTGCCAGCAGCTTGCCAGGGAGCGAGCAGTACTTC | CASSLPGSEQYF
TRBJ1-6 | TRBV9 | TRBD1 | - | TGTGCCAGCAGCGATCCTGGACAGGAACTTTATAATTCACCCCTCCACTTT | CASSDPGQELYNSPLHF
TRBJ2-1 | TRBV7-3 | TRBD2 | - | TGTGCCAGCCGCCCGGGGGGGTTGGGTGAGCAGTTCTTC | CASRPGGLGEQFF
TRBJ2-2 | TRBV9 | - | - | TGTGCCAGCAGCGTAGAGAGCCGTCCGGGCAGGGTAGGCACCGGGGAGCTGTTTTTT | CASSVESRPGRVGTGELFF
TRBJ2-7 | TRBV5-1 | TRBD1 | - | TGCGCCAGCAGCCCTGTAGGACAGGGGGTCGGCGAGCAGTACTTC | CASSPVGQGVGEQYF
TRBJ1-2 | TRBV5-6 | - | - | TGTGCCAGCAGCCCCGGGCCAGTGAGCTATGGCTACACCTTC | CASSPGPVSYGYTF
TRBJ1-2 | TRBV28 | TRBD1 | - | TGTGCCAGCAGCCCGGGGGGGGACAGGGGCAATGGCTACACCTTC | CASSPGGDRGNGYTF
TRBJ1-2 | TRBV5-6 | - | once | TGTGCCAGCAGCGACGGAACAGCACATGGCTACACCTTC | CASSDGTAHGYTF
TRBJ1-1 | TRBV19 | - | - | TGTGCCAGTAGCGGTGTCGCTGAAGCTTTCTTT | CASSGVAEAFF
TRBJ1-2 | TRBV13 | - | - | TGTGCCAGCAGCTTAGAGGATGTCTGGGGGCAGGATGGCTACACCTTC | CASSLEDVWGQDGYTF
TRBJ1-2 | TRBV6-6 | TRBD1 | once | TGTGCCAGCAGTTACACCGGACAGGGGGCTGTCTATGGCTACACCTTC | CASSYTGQGAVYGYTF
TRBJ1-1 | TRBV19 | TRBD1 | once | TGTGCCAGTAGTTCTCCCGGGACAGGGGTGGGAAGGGGGGAAGCTTTCTTT | CASSSPGTGVGRGEAFF
TRBJ1-2 | TRBV27 | - | - | TGTGCCAGCAGTCCGCAGGGGTTTGGCTACACCTTC | CASSPQGFGYTF
TRBJ1-3 | TRBV6-7 | TRBD1 | once | TGTGCCAGCCATCCTATACTGGGGCTACAGGGGGTTCCACACTCTGGAAACACCATATATTTT | CASHPILGLQGVPHSGNTIYF
TRBJ2-5 | TRBV27 | TRBD2 | - | TGTGCCAGCAGCCGGCCGGGGGGGCCTAAAGAGACCCAGTACTTC | CASSRPGGPKETQYF
TRBJ2-1 | TRBV9 | TRBD1 | once | TGTGCCAGCAGCGTCCGGGACAGCCCGGACAATGAGCAGTTCTTC | CASSVRDSPDNEQFF